This passage covers 6 T cell receptor beta chains from one sample sequenced in a study of metastatic and nonmetastatic thyroid tumors. MiXCR was used by TCRdb to re-call the PCR reads. Among approximately 58,000 clones listed, 20% were seen once. Before thyroid surgery, none of the patients had received any treatment. The sample was blood. These receptors all stem from a female donor with papillary thyroid cancer or a benign thyroid nodule (not recorded which). Some clones in this sample may be carry-over from other donors' samples.

This chain connects TRBV18 to TRBJ1-1; the match to TRBD1 covers 8 bases. The CDR3 sequence is 13 residues long. Germline V gives CDR1 KGHSH, CDR2 LQKENI. Losses at the gene ends were 6 bases for V and 9 bases for J; bases not matched to a gene: 9. CDR3 in DNA: TGTGCCAGCTCTTTGGACAGGGCTGATCAAGCTTTCTTT. This sequence encodes CASSLDRADQAFF. The full variable domain, completed using reference TRBV18 and TRBJ1-1, is NAGVMQNPRHLVRRRGQEARLRCSPMKGHSHVYWYRQLPEEGLKFMVYLQKENIIDESGMPKERFSAEFPKEGPSILRIQQVVRGDSAAYFCASSLDRADQAFFGQGTRLTVV.

This clone has at least ten counts. Other DNA sequences within the sample encode an identical CDR3. V and J are TRBV20-1 and TRBJ2-7, with TRBD1 matching 9 bases. The V gene's germline CDR1 is DFQATT and CDR2 SNEGSKA (reference sequence). The trim removed 3 bases at V and 3 bases at J, leaving 12 bases unmatched. The CDR3 runs 16 residues. DNA of the CDR3: TGCAGTGCTAGCCCTCCAACTACAGGGGGCCTCTACGAGCAGTACTTC. It encodes CSASPPTTGGLYEQYF.

This clone came up many times. The chain joins TRBV20-1 to TRBJ1-1; weak D call: TRBD1 (6 bases). V dropped 7 bases and J dropped 4 bases, with 16 bases sitting between them. This CDR3 has 13 amino acids. Germline lookup yields CDR1 DFQATT and CDR2 SNEGSKA (reference sequence). This CDR3 reads CSVAGGLGTEAFF. CDR3 coding DNA: TGCAGTGTCGCCGGGGGGCTGGGCACTGAAGCTTTCTTT.

This clone has a count of ten or more. The chain uses TRBV6-1 and TRBJ2-2, with D tentatively TRBD1 or TRBD2 (5 bases each). The CDR3 has 16 amino acids. Trimming shortened V by 1 base and J by 1 base, and 10 bases separated the two germline ends. Germline lookup yields CDR1 MNHNS and CDR2 SASEGT. The CDR3 DNA reads TGTGCCAGCAGTGAAGTCGGGGCGCAGAACACCGGGGAGCTGTTTTTT. This sequence encodes CASSEVGAQNTGELFF.

Comments on this clone: A single base separates this from a much larger clone, so it may be a read error. The CDR3 spells CAISDSTGPNTEAFF. CDR3 nucleotide sequence: TGTGCCATCAGTGATTCGACAGGGCCGAACACTGAAGCTTTCTTT. The chain employs TRBV10-3 and TRBJ1-1; 7 nucleotides line up with TRBD1. The junction had 5 bases not matched to a gene; V was cut back by 3 bases and J by 1 base. The CDR3 sequence is 15 residues long. CDR1 and CDR2 from the germline V gene are ENHRY and SYGVKD.

At least ten counts were recorded for this clone. V is TRBV7-3 and J is TRBJ2-1; no clear D gene. Germline CDR1 SGHTA, CDR2 FQGTGA. The CDR3 runs to 13 residues. The V end lost 2 bases, the J end lost 0 bases, and 2 bases lay between the germline ends. CDR3 coding DNA: TGTGCCAGCAGCTTAGGCTCCTACAATGAGCAGTTCTTC. It specifies CASSLGSYNEQFF. Full variable domain (missing parts from reference TRBV7-3 and TRBJ2-1): GAGVSQTPSNKVTEKGKYVELRCDPISGHTALYWYRQSLGQGPEFLIYFQGTGAADDSGLPNDRFFAVRPEGSVSTLKIQRTERGDSAVYLCASSLGSYNEQFFGPGTRLTVL.